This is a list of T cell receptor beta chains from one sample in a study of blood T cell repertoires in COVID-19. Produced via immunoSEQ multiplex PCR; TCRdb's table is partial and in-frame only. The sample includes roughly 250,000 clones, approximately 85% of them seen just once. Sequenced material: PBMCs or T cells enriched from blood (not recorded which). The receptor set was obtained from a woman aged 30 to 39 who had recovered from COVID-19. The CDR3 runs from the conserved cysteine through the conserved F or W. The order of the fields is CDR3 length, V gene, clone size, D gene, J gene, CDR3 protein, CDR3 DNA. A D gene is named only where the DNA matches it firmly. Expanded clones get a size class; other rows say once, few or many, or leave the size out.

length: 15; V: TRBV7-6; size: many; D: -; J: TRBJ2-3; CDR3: CASSSSGSSTDTQYF; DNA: TGTGCCAGCAGCTCATCGGGATCCAGCACAGATACGCAGTATTTT
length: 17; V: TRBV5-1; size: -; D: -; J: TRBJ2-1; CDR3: CASSSQARLSSYNEQFF; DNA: TGCGCCAGCAGCTCCCAAGCGAGACTGAGCTCCTACAATGAGCAGTTCTTC
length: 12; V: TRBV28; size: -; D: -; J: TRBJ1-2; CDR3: CASSNPSPPLLF; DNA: TGTGCCAGCAGTAATCCCTCGCCACCCCTACTCTTC
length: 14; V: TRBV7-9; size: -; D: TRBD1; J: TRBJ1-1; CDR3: CASSWTGGNTEAFF; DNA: TGTGCCAGCAGCTGGACAGGGGGGAACACTGAAGCTTTCTTT
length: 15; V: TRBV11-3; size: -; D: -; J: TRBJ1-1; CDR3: CASSLSGGPNTEAFF; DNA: TGTGCCAGCAGCTTAAGCGGGGGGCCGAACACTGAAGCTTTCTTT
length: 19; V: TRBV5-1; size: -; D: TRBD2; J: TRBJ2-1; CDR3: CASSLISGTSGRAYNEQFF; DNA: TGCGCCAGCAGCTTGATTTCCGGGACTAGCGGGAGGGCCTACAATGAGCAGTTCTTC
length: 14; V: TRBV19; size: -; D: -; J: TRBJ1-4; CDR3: CASQTGASNEKLFF; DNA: TGTGCCAGTCAGACAGGTGCTTCTAATGAAAAACTGTTTTTT
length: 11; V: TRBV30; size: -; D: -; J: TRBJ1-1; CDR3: CAWRDFGGAFF; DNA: TGTGCCTGGAGGGACTTTGGTGGAGCTTTCTTT
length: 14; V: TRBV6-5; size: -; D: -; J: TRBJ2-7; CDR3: CASSRAGRTYEQYF; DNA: TGTGCCAGCAGTAGGGCGGGAAGAACCTACGAGCAGTACTTC
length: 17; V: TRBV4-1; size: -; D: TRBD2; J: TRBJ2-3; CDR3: CASSQVYSGLSSATQYF; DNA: TGCGCCAGCAGCCAAGTTTACTCGGGACTATCGTCAGCTACGCAGTATTTT
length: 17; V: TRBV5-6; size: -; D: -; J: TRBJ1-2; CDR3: CASSLAWSGVSPSGYTF; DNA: TGTGCCAGCAGCTTGGCCTGGAGCGGGGTATCTCCGAGTGGCTACACCTTC
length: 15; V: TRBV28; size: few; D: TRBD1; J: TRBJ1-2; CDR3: CASSRLTGTAYGYTF; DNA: TGTGCCAGCAGCCGCCTGACCGGGACAGCCTATGGCTACACCTTC
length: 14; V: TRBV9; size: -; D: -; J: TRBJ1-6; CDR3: CASSTQTGPAPLHF; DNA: TGTGCCAGCAGCACCCAGACAGGCCCAGCGCCCCTCCACTTT
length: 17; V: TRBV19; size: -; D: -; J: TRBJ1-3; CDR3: CASNNQGSAFSGNTIYF; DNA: TGTGCCAGCAATAACCAGGGGTCGGCCTTCTCTGGAAACACCATATATTTT
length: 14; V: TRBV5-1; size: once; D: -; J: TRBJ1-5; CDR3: CASSLGPSNQPQHF; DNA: TGCGCCAGCAGCTTGGGGCCCAGCAATCAGCCCCAGCATTTT
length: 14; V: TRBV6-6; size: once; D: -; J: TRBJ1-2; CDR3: CASSYGTTSYGYTF; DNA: TGTGCCAGCAGTTACGGGACAACCAGCTATGGCTACACCTTC
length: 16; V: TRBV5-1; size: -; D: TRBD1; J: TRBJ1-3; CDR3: CASSPAGQNSGNTIYF; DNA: TGCGCCAGCAGTCCTGCGGGACAGAACTCTGGAAACACCATATATTTT
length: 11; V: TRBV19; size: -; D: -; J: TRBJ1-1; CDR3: CASSMRTEAFF; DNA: TGTGCCAGTAGTATGAGGACTGAAGCTTTCTTT